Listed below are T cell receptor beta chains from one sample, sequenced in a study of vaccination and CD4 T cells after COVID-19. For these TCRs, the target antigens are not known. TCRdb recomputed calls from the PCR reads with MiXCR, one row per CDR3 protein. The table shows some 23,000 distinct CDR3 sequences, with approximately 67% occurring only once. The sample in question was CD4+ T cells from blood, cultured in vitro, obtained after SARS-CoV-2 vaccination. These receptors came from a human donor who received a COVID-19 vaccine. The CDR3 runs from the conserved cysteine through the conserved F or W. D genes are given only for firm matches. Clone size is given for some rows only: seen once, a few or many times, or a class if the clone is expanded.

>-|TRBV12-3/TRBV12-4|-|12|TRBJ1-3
CASSPARGTIYF
TGTGCCAGCAGTCCGGCCCGGGGCACCATATATTTT
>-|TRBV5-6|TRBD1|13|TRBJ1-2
CASSRDRNYGYTF
TGTGCCAGCAGCCGGGACAGGAACTATGGCTACACCTTC
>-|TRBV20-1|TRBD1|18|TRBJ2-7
CSARPHNDRDPYSYEQYF
TGCAGTGCTAGACCGCACAATGACAGGGACCCCTACTCCTACGAGCAGTACTTC
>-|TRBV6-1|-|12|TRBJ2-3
CASSQVTDTQYF
TGTGCCAGCAGCCAGGTCACAGATACGCAGTATTTT
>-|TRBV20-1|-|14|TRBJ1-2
CSAREARGDYGYTF
TGCAGTGCTAGAGAAGCCAGGGGAGACTATGGCTACACCTTC
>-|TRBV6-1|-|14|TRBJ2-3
CASSAPPSTDTQYF
TGTGCCAGCAGTGCTCCGCCTAGCACAGATACGCAGTATTTT
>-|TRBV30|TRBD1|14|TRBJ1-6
CAWIGQAADSPLHF
TGTGCCTGGATTGGACAGGCGGCGGATTCACCCCTCCACTTT
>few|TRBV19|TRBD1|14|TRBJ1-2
CASKDSGTGDGYTF
TGTGCCAGCAAAGATTCCGGGACAGGGGATGGCTACACCTTC
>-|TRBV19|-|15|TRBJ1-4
CASSRDLGWVEKLFF
TGTGCCAGTAGTAGGGACCTCGGATGGGTCGAAAAACTGTTTTTT
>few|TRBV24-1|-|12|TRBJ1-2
CATSGTSGGYTF
TGTGCCACCTCTGGAACGTCGGGTGGCTACACCTTC
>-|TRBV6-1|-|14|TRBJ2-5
CASSELAEQETQYF
TGTGCCAGCAGTGAACTGGCAGAACAAGAGACCCAGTACTTC
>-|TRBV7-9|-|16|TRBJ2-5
CASSPPRMDLYETQYF
TGTGCCAGCAGCCCCCCCCGAATGGACTTGTATGAGACCCAGTACTTC
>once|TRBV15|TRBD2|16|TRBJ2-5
CATSRALAGGQETQYF
TGTGCCACCAGCAGAGCTCTAGCGGGGGGGCAAGAGACCCAGTACTTC
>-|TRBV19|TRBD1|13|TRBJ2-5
CASSRDREETQYF
TGTGCCAGTAGTAGGGACAGGGAAGAGACCCAGTACTTC
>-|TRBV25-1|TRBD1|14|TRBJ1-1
CASSVTGTGIEAFF
TGTGCCAGCAGTGTCACCGGGACAGGAATTGAAGCTTTCTTT
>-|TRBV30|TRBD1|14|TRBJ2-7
CAWTRGDRAYEQYF
TGTGCCTGGACCAGAGGGGACAGGGCCTACGAGCAGTACTTC
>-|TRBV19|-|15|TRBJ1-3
CASKARDLSGNTIYF
TGTGCCAGTAAAGCGAGAGACCTCTCTGGAAACACCATATATTTT
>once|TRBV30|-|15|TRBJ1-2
CASEQRAGLGYGYAF
TGTGCCTCAGAGCAACGAGCCGGTTTGGGCTATGGCTACGCCTTC
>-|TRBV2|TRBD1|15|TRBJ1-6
CASRGLRTGDPPLHF
TGTGCCAGCAGAGGGCTCCGGACAGGGGATCCACCCCTCCACTTT
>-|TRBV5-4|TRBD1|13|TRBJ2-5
CASSFDRGETQYF
TGTGCCAGCAGCTTCGACAGGGGGGAGACCCAGTACTTC